This passage covers 29 T cell receptor beta chains from one sample sequenced in a study of technical replicates of blood from a handful of donors. Repertoires were generated with immunoSEQ multiplex PCR, while TCRdb's copy carries only in-frame clones and drops some. The repertoire holds roughly 72,000 clones, with 85% to 95% as singletons. Sequencing input: T cells isolated from PBMCs. Receptors originate from a human donor in good health.

This chain connects TRBV7-9 to TRBJ1-2; D gene ambiguous. Germline V gene data show CDR1 as SEHNR and CDR2 as FQNEAQ (reference sequence). V was shortened by 6 bases and J by 6 bases, with 11 bases between the two germline ends. This CDR3 spans 12 amino acids. CDR3 bases: TGTGCCAGCAGAAGTGGGCTTAATGGCTACACCTTC. As protein: CASRSGLNGYTF.

The V and J genes are TRBV27 and TRBJ2-7; 8 positions match TRBD2. CDR1 and CDR2 from the germline V gene are MNHEY and SMNVEV (reference sequence). The CDR3 is 14 residues long. The J segment lost 3 bases and the V segment lost 1 base, leaving 2 bases of the junction unmatched. CDR3 loop: CASSLYGGGYEQYF. The CDR3 nucleotides are TGTGCCAGCAGTTTATACGGGGGGGGCTACGAGCAGTACTTC.

The V call is TRBV19, the J call TRBJ2-7; perhaps TRBD1 as D (7 bases). The germline CDR1 and CDR2 sequences are LNHDA and SQIVND (reference sequence). CDR3 length: 14 residues. The V end was cut by 5 bases, the J end by 2 bases, with 13 bases between. CDR3 protein: CASSADREAYEQYF. DNA of the CDR3: TGTGCCAGTAGTGCCGACAGGGAGGCCTACGAGCAGTACTTC.

The rearrangement joins TRBV15 to TRBJ2-7; D not certain. This CDR3 has 12 residues. V lost 1 base and J lost 6, with 7 bases in between. CDR1 LNHNV and CDR2 YYDKDF come from the germline V gene (reference sequence). For the CDR3, the DNA is TGTGCCACCAGCAGAGGTCTCCGCGAGCAGTACTTC. Protein sequence: CATSRGLREQYF.

V gene TRBV11-2 combines with J gene TRBJ1-1, with D unclear. Germline V lookup: CDR1 SGHAT, CDR2 FQNNGV. The V gene lost 5 bases and the J gene lost 6 bases, with 10 bases spanning the gap. The CDR3 contains 12 residues. The CDR3 sequence is CASSIGLSEAFF. Here the CDR3 DNA reads TGTGCCAGCAGCATCGGTTTGTCTGAAGCTTTCTTT.

The V call is TRBV5-6, the J call TRBJ2-7; perhaps TRBD1 as D (5 bases). Trimming shortened V by 3 bases and J by 4 bases, and 14 bases separated the two germline ends. In germline, CDR1 is SGHDT, CDR2 YYEEEE. The CDR3 length is 14 residues. CDR3 sequence: CASSSPTAVYEQYF. CDR3 bases: TGTGCCAGCAGCTCCCCGACAGCTGTTTACGAGCAGTACTTC.

This clone appeared a single time. The J gene is TRBJ1-1, the V gene TRBV18; D gene ambiguous. Trimming shortened V by 1 base and J by 1 base, and 7 bases separated the two germline ends. Germline loops: CDR1 KGHSH, CDR2 LQKENI. The CDR3 has 14 amino acids. This CDR3 is CASSPLQENTEAFF. The CDR3 DNA reads as TGTGCCAGCTCACCACTACAAGAGAACACTGAAGCTTTCTTT. The full variable domain, in which reference TRBV18 and TRBJ1-1 provide the parts outside the CDR3, is NAGVMQNPRHLVRRRGQEARLRCSPMKGHSHVYWYRQLPEEGLKFMVYLQKENIIDESGMPKERFSAEFPKEGPSILRIQQVVRGDSAAYFCASSPLQENTEAFFGQGTRLTVV.

The chain links TRBV6-5 to TRBJ2-5, with TRBD2 matching over 12 bases. Per germline, CDR1 MNHEY and CDR2 SVGAGI. V shed 6 bases and J 2 bases; nucleotides not matched to a gene: 4. The CDR3 has 15 residues. CDR3 region: CASRGLAGGQETQYF. CDR3 coding DNA: TGTGCCAGCAGGGGCCTAGCGGGAGGGCAAGAGACCCAGTACTTC.

CDR3 amino acids: CASIQVGKGQPQHF. The CDR3 DNA reads as TGTGCCAGCATTCAAGTAGGGAAGGGGCAGCCCCAGCATTTT. V is TRBV28 and J is TRBJ1-5; D perhaps matches TRBD1 (5 bases). CDR1 is MDHEN and CDR2 is SYDVKM in the germline V gene. This CDR3 has 14 amino acids. Trimming took off 7 bases at V and 7 bases at J, with 17 bases between the two ends.

The V and J genes are TRBV7-9 and TRBJ1-4; 11 positions match TRBD1. After removal of 5 bases from V and 5 bases from J, the junction contained 4 bases not matched to a gene. The CDR3 spans 15 residues. CDR1 and CDR2 (germline): SEHNR, FQNEAQ (reference sequence). The CDR3 region is CASSPRDRGNEKLFF. The DNA of the CDR3 is TGTGCCAGCAGCCCCAGGGACAGGGGGAATGAAAAACTGTTTTTT.

V and J are TRBV5-4 and TRBJ2-2; a possible D gene is TRBD2 (5 bases). The germline V and J ends were trimmed by 4 bases and 6 bases, with 16 bases remaining between them. Germline V CDR1 and CDR2: SGHNT, YYREEE (reference sequence). This CDR3 is 15 amino acids long. DNA for the CDR3: TGTGCCAGCAGCCCCGTCACTAGTTTGCCCGGGGAGCTGTTTTTT. Its translation is CASSPVTSLPGELFF.

V gene TRBV10-2 combines with J gene TRBJ2-1; 8 nucleotides align to TRBD2. In germline, CDR1 is WSHSY, CDR2 SAAADI. The CDR3 contains 15 residues. V lost 7 bases, J lost 9 bases, and 14 bases stayed unmatched. The CDR3 protein is CASTDVSGISGEQFF. CDR3 bases: TGCGCCAGCACCGACGTTAGCGGGATTAGTGGTGAGCAGTTCTTC.

The rearrangement joins TRBV19 to TRBJ1-1; D is perhaps TRBD1 (5 bases). The CDR3 is made up of 13 amino acids. Trimming cost V 9 bases and J 1 base, with 12 bases left between them. From germline, CDR1 is LNHDA and CDR2 SQIVND (reference sequence). The CDR3 DNA follows: TGTGCCAGCAACCCCCAGGGGAACACTGAAGCTTTCTTT. It specifies CASNPQGNTEAFF.

The genes are TRBV19 and TRBJ1-5, with D maybe TRBD1 (5 bases). The germline V gene encodes CDR1 LNHDA and CDR2 SQIVND (reference sequence). V dropped 2 bases and J dropped 7 bases, with 15 bases sitting between them. This CDR3 has 15 residues. CDR3 region: CASSIRAGPGQPQHF. As DNA, the CDR3 is TGTGCCAGTAGTATACGGGCAGGGCCTGGGCAGCCCCAGCATTTT.

The genes are TRBV4-1 and TRBJ2-3; 7 nucleotides match TRBD2. Germline V gene sequence: CDR1 MGHRA, CDR2 YSYEKL. This CDR3 contains 12 residues. V trimming: 10 bases; J trimming: 2 bases; junction bases outside the gene matches: 3. The CDR3 loop reads CAIRDYTDTQYF. CDR3 nucleotides: TGCGCCATCCGGGACTACACAGATACGCAGTATTTT.

The chain joins TRBV4-1 to TRBJ1-5; no clear D gene. The CDR3 runs 16 residues. Germline assignment: CDR1 MGHRA and CDR2 YSYEKL. V lost 1 base and J 4 bases, leaving 14 bases between the germline ends. The CDR3 loop reads CASSQVLRTGNQPQHF. CDR3 coding DNA: TGCGCCAGCAGCCAAGTCCTCCGGACGGGGAATCAGCCCCAGCATTTT.

The rearrangement joins TRBV6-5 to TRBJ2-2; D is perhaps TRBD1 (5 bases). This CDR3 region has 13 residues. Between the trimmed V and J ends, which lost 6 bases and 5 bases, there was a span of 10 bases. Germline V gene sequence: CDR1 MNHEY, CDR2 SVGAGI. The CDR3 DNA reads as TGTGCCAGCAGCAGGGCTATTACCGGGGAGCTGTTTTTT. The encoded protein is CASSRAITGELFF.

Concerning this clone: A read error may account for a junction end that differs from germline. The genes are TRBV6-1 and TRBJ1-1, with TRBD1 matching 10 bases. Germline V lookup: CDR1 MNHNS, CDR2 SASEGT. CDR3 length: 14 amino acids. CDR3 nucleotide sequence: TGTACCAGCAGTGACAGGGGGCGGAACACTGAAGCTTTCTTT. It specifies CTSSDRGRNTEAFF.

The genes are TRBV5-4 and TRBJ2-7; 14 bases are a match to TRBD2. The germline gives CDR1 SGHNT, CDR2 YYREEE (reference sequence). This CDR3 region has 14 residues. V was pared by 3 bases and J by 7 bases, with 3 bases of the junction left unmatched. The CDR3 nucleotides are TGTGCCAGCAGCTCGACTAGCGGGAGGGAAGAGCAGTACTTC. Translation: CASSSTSGREEQYF.

This clone has only one observation. The chain uses TRBV5-6 and TRBJ2-4; 12 bases are a match to TRBD1. This CDR3 has 15 residues. CDR1 is SGHDT, CDR2 YYEEEE, per germline. The J segment lost 7 bases and the V segment lost 3 bases, leaving 5 bases of the junction unmatched. The CDR3 DNA reads TGTGCCAGCAGCTCAGTCGGGACAGGGGGCAACATTCAGTACTTC. Translation gives CASSSVGTGGNIQYF.

This chain joins TRBV4-1 and TRBJ2-7, with 9 bases identical to TRBD1. The germline gives CDR1 MGHRA, CDR2 YSYEKL. V gave up 1 base and J gave up 3 bases; unmatched junction bases: 13. The CDR3 has 18 amino acids. The CDR3 nucleotides are TGCGCCAGCAGCCAAGTTTCCAGCGGGACAGGGACTTACTACGAGCAGTACTTC. Protein: CASSQVSSGTGTYYEQYF.

The chain employs TRBV5-8 and TRBJ2-7, with unresolved D. The germline gives CDR1 SGHTS, CDR2 YDEGEE. The germline V and J ends were trimmed by 0 bases and 4 bases, with 17 bases remaining between them. The CDR3 covers 16 residues. This CDR3 reads CASSLGPKDTNYEQYF. CDR3 nucleotide sequence: TGTGCCAGCAGCTTGGGACCGAAAGACACCAATTACGAGCAGTACTTC. Combining the CDR3 with reference TRBV5-8 and TRBJ2-7 gives the whole variable domain EAGVTQSPTHLIKTRGQQATLRCSPISGHTSVYWYQQALGLGLQFLLWYDEGEERNRGNFPPRFSGRQFPNYSSELNVNALELEDSALYLCASSLGPKDTNYEQYFGPGTRLTVT.

V gene TRBV9 combines with J gene TRBJ1-2, with TRBD1 matching over 10 bases. This CDR3 has 16 residues. Germline V lookup: CDR1 SGDLS, CDR2 YYNGEE. Trimming at V came to 3 bases and at J to 2 bases, leaving 7 bases not matched to a gene. CDR3 loop: CASSGHRDRGNYGYTF. In DNA, the CDR3 is TGTGCCAGCAGCGGACACCGGGACAGGGGCAACTATGGCTACACCTTC.

The V call is TRBV28, the J call TRBJ1-1, with a weak D call TRBD1 (5 bases). This CDR3 is 15 amino acids long. Germline V CDR1 and CDR2: MDHEN, SYDVKM. Trimming pared 4 bases from V and 7 bases from J, leaving 19 bases between. The CDR3 bases are TGTGCCAGCAGTTCCCGAAGCACAGGCTTCAATGAAGCTTTCTTT. This codes for CASSSRSTGFNEAFF.

The chain has TRBV6-4 and TRBJ2-1; 7 bases agree with TRBD2. V lost 3 bases to trimming and J lost 3 bases; unmatched junction nucleotides: 8. The CDR3 spans 16 residues. Germline V CDR1 and CDR2: MRHNA, SNTAGT. CDR3 DNA: TGTGCCAGCAGTGATGAATATAGCGGGTTCTACAATGAGCAGTTCTTC. This codes for CASSDEYSGFYNEQFF.

This chain uses TRBV27 with TRBJ1-2, with 10 bases aligning to TRBD1. Germline-derived CDR1 and CDR2 are MNHEY and SMNVEV (reference sequence). The length of the CDR3 is 14 residues. The V gene end was trimmed by 6 bases and the J gene end by 5 bases; junction bases not matched to a gene: 6. Here the CDR3 DNA reads TGTGCCAGCAGGCTGGGACAGGGGCAGTATGGCTACACCTTC. The encoded protein is CASRLGQGQYGYTF.

V usage is TRBV5-4 and J usage is TRBJ2-7, with 10 bases that match TRBD1. The germline gives CDR1 SGHNT, CDR2 YYREEE (reference sequence). This CDR3 comprises 14 residues. With 4 bases clipped from V and 3 bases from J, the junction kept 4 bases outside the gene matches. The CDR3 DNA follows: TGTGCCAGCAGCAGATGGGACAGGGGCTACGAGCAGTACTTC. Its protein is CASSRWDRGYEQYF.

On this clone: In the same sample, other DNA sequences code for this CDR3. The V gene is TRBV7-3, the J gene TRBJ1-1, with TRBD1 matching over 8 bases. With V trimmed by 3 bases and J by 3 bases, 0 bases remained unmatched. This CDR3 is 13 amino acids long. The germline gives CDR1 SGHTA, CDR2 FQGTGA. CDR3 coding DNA: TGTGCCAGCAGCTTGACAGGGGACACTGAAGCTTTCTTT. It codes for CASSLTGDTEAFF.

This sequence joins TRBV7-9 and TRBJ2-1; D gene uncertain. The ends were cut back, 5 bases at V and 5 bases at J, with 10 bases in the middle. CDR3 length equals 13 residues. CDR1 SEHNR and CDR2 FQNEAQ come from the germline V gene (reference sequence). The CDR3 DNA is TGTGCCAGCAGCCCCAGCGAGAACAATGAGCAGTTCTTC. Translating it yields CASSPSENNEQFF. The full variable domain, its missing parts supplied by reference TRBV7-9 and TRBJ2-1, is DTGVSQNPRHKITKRGQNVTFRCDPISEHNRLYWYRQTLGQGPEFLTYFQNEAQLEKSRLLSDRFSAERPKGSFSTLEIQRTEQGDSAMYLCASSPSENNEQFFGPGTRLTVL.